The clone carrying this TCR beta chain was found once. No antigen is known for it. From germline, CDR1 is SGHRS and CDR2 YFSETQ. J gave up 6 bases and V 4 bases, and 8 bases lay outside the gene matches. The CDR3 is 17 amino acids. The data stem from a study of cytomegalovirus exposure and HLA in healthy donors. Study details: Genotyping showed about 80% of 398 donors falling in the Caucasian-associated ancestry cluster.

Amplification used 60 Vbeta primers and 13 Jbeta primers. Sequencing was performed with immunoSEQ multiplex PCR; in TCRdb, only in-frame clones are kept and a portion is missing. The table includes some 210,000 clones, under 85% detected once. Study-wide results and caveats: Being productive about 90% or about 30% of the time was typical of most TCR beta V segments in an earlier analysis.

The receptor's source is a woman between 45 and 60 years old in good health and CMV-seropositive. Sequenced material: PBMCs. The chain joins TRBV5-1 to TRBJ2-1, with 15 bases matching TRBD2. CDR3 in amino acids: CASSPGTSGGSRNEQFF. The CDR3 region has the DNA TGCGCCAGCAGCCCGGGGACTAGCGGGGGGAGTCGCAATGAGCAGTTCTTC.